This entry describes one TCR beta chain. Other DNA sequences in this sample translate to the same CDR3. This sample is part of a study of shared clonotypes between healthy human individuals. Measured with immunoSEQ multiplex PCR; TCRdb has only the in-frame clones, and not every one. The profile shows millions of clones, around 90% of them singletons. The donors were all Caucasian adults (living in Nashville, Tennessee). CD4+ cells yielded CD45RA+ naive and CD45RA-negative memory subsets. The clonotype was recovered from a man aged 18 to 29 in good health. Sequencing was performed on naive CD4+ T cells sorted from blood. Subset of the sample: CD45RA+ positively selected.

The CDR3 bases are TGTGCCAGCAGCTTATGGGGGACCGGGGAGCTGTTTTTT. Protein sequence: CASSLWGTGELFF. This chain joins TRBV11-2 and TRBJ2-2; D is possibly TRBD1 or TRBD2 (5 bases each). Germline CDR1 and CDR2: SGHAT and FQNNGV. The CDR3 has 13 residues. Trimming took off 2 bases at V and 5 bases at J, with 6 bases between the two ends. The full variable domain, in which reference TRBV11-2 and TRBJ2-2 provide the parts outside the CDR3, is EAGVAQSPRYKIIEKRQSVAFWCNPISGHATLYWYQQILGQGPKLLIQFQNNGVVDDSQLPKDRFSAERLKGVDSTLKIQPAKLEDSAVYLCASSLWGTGELFFGEGSRLTVL.